The rows below give T cell receptor beta chains drawn from one sample of a study of post-analysis software for immune sequencing data. TCRdb processed the PCR reads anew with MiXCR; each CDR3 protein has one entry. The sample consists of approximately 690,000 distinct CDR3 sequences, approximately 59% of them appearing once. Specimen: blood. These receptors all stem from a girl aged 2-10 years with multiple sclerosis. The CDR3 runs from the conserved cysteine through the conserved F or W. The D gene is left open where the match is weak. Where a row states a size, it is once, few, many or the class of an expanded clone; other rows omit it.

V	J	size	D	DNA	CDR3
TRBV20-1	TRBJ1-1	-	-	TGCAGTGCTAGAGGGAGTGCTTCGAATGCTGAAGCTTTCTTT	CSARGSASNAEAFF
TRBV24-1	TRBJ2-3	-	-	TGTGCCACCAGCCCACCCGGGGTGGATACGCAGTATTTT	CATSPPGVDTQYF
TRBV9	TRBJ2-7	-	-	TGTGCCAGCAGCGTAGCGGCAGGGGACCACGAGCAGTACTTC	CASSVAAGDHEQYF
TRBV15	TRBJ2-3	-	TRBD1	TGTGCCACCAGCAACCAGGGGGCTTATACGCAGTATTTT	CATSNQGAYTQYF
TRBV6-4	TRBJ1-2	-	-	TGTGCCAGCAGCCCTGCGGGGGGCGGCGTGAATGGCTACACCTTC	CASSPAGGGVNGYTF
TRBV10-3	TRBJ2-7	once	TRBD2	TGTGCCATCAGTGCGTTAGCGGGAGGGGGTGAGCAGTACTTC	CAISALAGGGEQYF
TRBV20-1	TRBJ2-3	-	-	TGCAGTGCTCGGGGAGCGAGCACAGATGCGCAGTATTTT	CSARGASTDAQYF
TRBV11-2	TRBJ1-1	-	-	TGTGCCAGCAGCAACCAAGAGAACACTGAAGCTTTCTTT	CASSNQENTEAFF
TRBV7-9	TRBJ1-2	-	-	TGTGCCAGCAGCTCCGAGGGGGGGCCAAACTATGGCTACACCTTC	CASSSEGGPNYGYTF
TRBV9	TRBJ1-1	-	TRBD1	TGTGCCAGCAGCAGAGACAGGGGAAACACTGAAGCTTTCTTT	CASSRDRGNTEAFF
TRBV29-1	TRBJ2-3	few	-	TGCAGCGGGGGGACACGGAGCACAGATACGCAGTATTTT	CSGGTRSTDTQYF
TRBV7-9	TRBJ2-5	-	-	TGTGCCAGCAGCTTAAAATCAGGGAACCAAGAGACCCAGTACTTC	CASSLKSGNQETQYF
TRBV5-1	TRBJ2-3	-	TRBD1	TGCGCCAGCAGCTTGAGACAGGGGGAGACAGATACGCAGTATTTT	CASSLRQGETDTQYF
TRBV28	TRBJ1-1	few	TRBD1	TGTGCCAGCAGCCGGGACAGGGGACGAGACACTGAAGCTTTCTTT	CASSRDRGRDTEAFF
TRBV20-1	TRBJ2-1	-	-	TGCAGTGCTAGAGAAGGGGGGCTCTACAATGAGCAGTTCTTC	CSAREGGLYNEQFF
TRBV7-9	TRBJ2-5	once	-	TGTGCCAGCAGCACCAGCGGGCTTCGCGGGACCCAGTACTTC	CASSTSGLRGTQYF
TRBV20-1	TRBJ1-2	-	-	TGCAGTGCCCGCAACCTTGGCTATGGCTACACCTTC	CSARNLGYGYTF
TRBV7-9	TRBJ2-5	many	-	TGTGCCAGCAGTTATGACAGGATCCAAGAGACCCAGTACTTC	CASSYDRIQETQYF
TRBV11-2	TRBJ2-1	-	TRBD2	TGTGCCAGCAGCCCAGGGAGCGGGAGGGGGTTACGCGGCAATGAGCAGTTCTTC	CASSPGSGRGLRGNEQFF
TRBV7-2	TRBJ1-2	-	-	TGTGCCAGCAGCTTAGCCACAGGAGGCAATGGCTACACCTTC	CASSLATGGNGYTF
TRBV2	TRBJ2-3	once	-	TGTGCCAGCAGTGAGGAAAGCTTACACACAGATACGCAGTATTTT	CASSEESLHTDTQYF
TRBV4-1	TRBJ1-1	-	-	TGCGCCAGCAGCCAAGTTGGGGGGGTACGCACTAAAGCTTTCTTT	CASSQVGGVRTKAFF
TRBV5-1	TRBJ2-7	few	TRBD2	TGCGCCAGCAGCTTGGAGAGCGGGAGCTACGAGCAGTACTTC	CASSLESGSYEQYF
TRBV20-1	TRBJ2-1	-	TRBD2	TGCAGTGCTAGAGATCGGCGGTTAGCGGGAGATGAGCAGTTCTTC	CSARDRRLAGDEQFF